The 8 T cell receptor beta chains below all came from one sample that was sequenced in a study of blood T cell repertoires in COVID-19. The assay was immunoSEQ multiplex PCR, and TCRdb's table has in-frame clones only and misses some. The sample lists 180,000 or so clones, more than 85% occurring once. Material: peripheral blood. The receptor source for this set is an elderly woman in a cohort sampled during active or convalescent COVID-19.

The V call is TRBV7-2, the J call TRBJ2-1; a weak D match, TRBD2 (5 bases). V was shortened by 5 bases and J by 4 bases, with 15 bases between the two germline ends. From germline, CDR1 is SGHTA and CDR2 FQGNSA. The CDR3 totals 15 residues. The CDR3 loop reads CASSTDRGKYNEQFF. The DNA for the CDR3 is TGTGCCAGCAGCACCGATCGGGGAAAGTACAATGAGCAGTTCTTC.

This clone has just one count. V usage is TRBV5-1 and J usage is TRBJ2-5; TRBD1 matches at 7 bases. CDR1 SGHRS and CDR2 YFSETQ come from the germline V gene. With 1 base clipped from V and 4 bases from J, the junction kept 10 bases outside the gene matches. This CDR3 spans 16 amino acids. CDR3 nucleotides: TGCGCCAGCAGCTTGAGGGGGACAGAAGTGGGAGAGACCCAGTACTTC. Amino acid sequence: CASSLRGTEVGETQYF.

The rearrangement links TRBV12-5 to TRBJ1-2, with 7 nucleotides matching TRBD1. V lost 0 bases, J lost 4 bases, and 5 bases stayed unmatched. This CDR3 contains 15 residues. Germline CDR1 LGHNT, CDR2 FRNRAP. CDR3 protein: CASGLVPTGIYGYTF. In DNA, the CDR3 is TGTGCTAGTGGTTTGGTCCCGACAGGGATCTATGGCTACACCTTC.

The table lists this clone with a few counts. The CDR3 reads CASSLRRQGARGNTIYF. Written as DNA, the CDR3 is TGTGCCAGCAGCTTGAGAAGACAGGGGGCTCGTGGAAACACCATATATTTT. V and J are TRBV5-4 and TRBJ1-3; 10 bases fit TRBD1. The CDR3 is 17 residues long. The V segment lost 1 base and the J segment 3 bases; nucleotides outside the gene matches: 7. Germline V lookup: CDR1 SGHNT, CDR2 YYREEE (reference sequence). The whole variable domain, filled in from reference TRBV5-4 and TRBJ1-3, reads ETGVTQSPTHLIKTRGQQVTLRCSSQSGHNTVSWYQQALGQGPQFIFQYYREEENGRGNFPPRFSGLQFPNYSSELNVNALELDDSALYLCASSLRRQGARGNTIYFGEGSWLTVV.

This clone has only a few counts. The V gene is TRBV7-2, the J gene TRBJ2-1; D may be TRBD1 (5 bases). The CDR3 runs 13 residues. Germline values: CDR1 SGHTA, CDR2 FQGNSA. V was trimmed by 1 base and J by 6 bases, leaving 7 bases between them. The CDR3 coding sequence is TGTGCCAGCAGCTTAGGCAGGGTCAATGAGCAGTTCTTC. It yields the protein CASSLGRVNEQFF. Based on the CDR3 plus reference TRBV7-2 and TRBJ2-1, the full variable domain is GAGVSQSPSNKVTEKGKDVELRCDPISGHTALYWYRQSLGQGLEFLIYFQGNSAPDKSGLPSDRFSAERTGGSVSTLTIQRTQQEDSAVYLCASSLGRVNEQFFGPGTRLTVL.

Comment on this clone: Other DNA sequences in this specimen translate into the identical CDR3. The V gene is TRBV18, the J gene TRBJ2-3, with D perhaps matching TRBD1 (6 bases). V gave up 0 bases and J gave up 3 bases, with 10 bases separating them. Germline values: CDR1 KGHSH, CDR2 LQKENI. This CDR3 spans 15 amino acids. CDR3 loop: CASSPPGARTDTQYF. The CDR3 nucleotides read TGTGCCAGCTCACCACCGGGGGCCCGGACAGATACGCAGTATTTT.

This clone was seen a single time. The DNA of the CDR3 is TGCGCCAGCAGCCAAGTAGACACAGACGGAAACACCATATATTTT. It codes for CASSQVDTDGNTIYF. V gene TRBV4-1 combines with J gene TRBJ1-3; no clear D gene. The length of the CDR3 is 15 residues. In germline, CDR1 is MGHRA, CDR2 YSYEKL. V was trimmed by 1 base and J by 4 bases, leaving 11 bases between them.

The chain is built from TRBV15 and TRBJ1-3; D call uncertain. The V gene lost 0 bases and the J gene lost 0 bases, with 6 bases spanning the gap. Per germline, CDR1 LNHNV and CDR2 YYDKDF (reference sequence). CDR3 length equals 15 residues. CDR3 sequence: CATSREAFSGNTIYF. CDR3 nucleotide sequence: TGTGCCACCAGCAGAGAGGCATTCTCTGGAAACACCATATATTTT.